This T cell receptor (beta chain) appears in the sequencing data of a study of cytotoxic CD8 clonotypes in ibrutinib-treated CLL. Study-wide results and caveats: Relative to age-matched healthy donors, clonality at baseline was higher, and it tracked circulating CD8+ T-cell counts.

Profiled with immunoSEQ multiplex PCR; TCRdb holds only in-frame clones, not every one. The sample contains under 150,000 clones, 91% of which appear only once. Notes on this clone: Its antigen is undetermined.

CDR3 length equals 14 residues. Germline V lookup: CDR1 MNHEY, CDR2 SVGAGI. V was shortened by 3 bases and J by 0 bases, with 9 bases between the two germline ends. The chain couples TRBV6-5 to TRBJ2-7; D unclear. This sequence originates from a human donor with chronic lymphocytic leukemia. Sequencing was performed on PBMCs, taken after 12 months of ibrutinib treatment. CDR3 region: CASSYGFSSYEQYF. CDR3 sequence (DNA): TGTGCCAGCAGTTATGGGTTCAGCTCCTACGAGCAGTACTTC.